These T cell receptor beta chains were read from a single sample in a study of T cell responses to AZD1222 COVID-19 vaccine. Clones were sequenced by immunoSEQ multiplex PCR, and TCRdb holds only the in-frame ones, with some missing. The data hold under 170,000 clones, with approximately 92% observed a single time. Here the sequenced sample was peripheral blood, taken 28 days after the second AZD1222 dose. The source of these receptors is an adult who received the AZD1222 COVID-19 vaccine. Both conserved end residues are part of each CDR3. D genes are given only for firm matches. Rows give clone size only sometimes, using once, few, many, or a class for an expanded clone.

clone_size j_call d_call v_call cdr3_nt cdr3_aa
. TRBJ1-1 . TRBV18 TGTGCCAGCTCACCACGTCCCGTATCAATGGGTGAAGCTTTCTTT CASSPRPVSMGEAFF
. TRBJ1-4 . TRBV3-1/TRBV3-2 TGTGCCAGCAGCCAAGTGTTAGGTATTAATGAAAAACTGTTTTTT CASSQVLGINEKLFF
. TRBJ1-2 . TRBV5-1 TGCGCCAGCAGCTTGGCCGATTCCGATAACAGGGATGGCTACACCTTC CASSLADSDNRDGYTF
. TRBJ1-3 . TRBV30 TGTGCCTGGAGATTTCATGGTGGAAACACCATATATTTT CAWRFHGGNTIYF
. TRBJ1-5 TRBD1 TRBV7-6 TGTGCCAGCAGCTCTGGGACAGGCGAGGATCAGCCCCAGCATTTT CASSSGTGEDQPQHF
. TRBJ1-1 . TRBV28 TGTGCCAGCAGGGCCGGGACGGGGAACACTGAAGCTTTCTTT CASRAGTGNTEAFF
once TRBJ2-3 . TRBV7-2 TGTGCCAGCAGCTTGCAGGGAACCGGGGGGCAGTATTTT CASSLQGTGGQYF
. TRBJ2-7 TRBD2 TRBV10-3 TGTGCCATCAGTGAGCGGGAGGGTAGCGGGAGGGCCGGACGCGAGCAGTACTTC CAISEREGSGRAGREQYF
. TRBJ2-7 . TRBV3-1/TRBV3-2 TGTGCCAGCAGCCAAGACCCCCCCCCTGGGGGGGGCCACGAGCAGTACTTC CASSQDPPPGGGHEQYF
. TRBJ2-1 . TRBV7-9 TGTGCCAGCAGTTTAACCTGGGGGCGGCGGCAATATGAGCAGTTCTTC CASSLTWGRRQYEQFF
. TRBJ1-4 . TRBV3-1/TRBV3-2 TGTGCCAGCTCCCGGACAAGTGAGGGACTGTTTTTT CASSRTSEGLFF
. TRBJ2-1 . TRBV25-1 TGTGCCAGCAGGAACACAGGGAACGGTGAGCAGTTCTTC CASRNTGNGEQFF
. TRBJ2-2 . TRBV7-2 TGTGCCAGCAGCTTACAGATGAACACCGGGGAGCTGTTTTTT CASSLQMNTGELFF
. TRBJ2-3 TRBD1 TRBV18 TGTGCCAGCTCACCGGGGACAGGGACAGATACGCAGTATTTT CASSPGTGTDTQYF
. TRBJ1-2 . TRBV13 TGTGCCAGCAGTTCCTCGGGCAGAACCAACTATGGCTACACCTTC CASSSSGRTNYGYTF
once TRBJ2-3 . TRBV6-6 TGTGCCAGCAAACCGGGACACCGCACAGATACGCAGTATTTT CASKPGHRTDTQYF
. TRBJ1-2 . TRBV2 TGTGCCAGCTCGGGGTGGGGGGACTATGGCTACACCTTC CASSGWGDYGYTF
. TRBJ1-1 . TRBV12-3/TRBV12-4 TGTGCCAGCAGTTTAGAGTTTCGGGAAGCTTTCTTT CASSLEFREAFF
. TRBJ2-1 . TRBV5-4 TGTGCCAGCAGCCCGGGTTCGTCCTACAATGAGCAGTTCTTC CASSPGSSYNEQFF
. TRBJ1-2 . TRBV27 TGTGCCAGCAGTTCCGGCAGGGGTGCATATGGCTACACCTTC CASSSGRGAYGYTF
. TRBJ1-2 TRBD1 TRBV29-1 TGCAGCGTGATGCCAGGGGGGTATGGCTACACCTTC CSVMPGGYGYTF
. TRBJ1-3 TRBD1 TRBV13 TGTGCCAGCAGCACCCAACAGGGGACTGGAAACACCATATATTTT CASSTQQGTGNTIYF
. TRBJ1-4 . TRBV20-1 TGCAGTGCTAGAGTTAACGAAAAACTGTTTTTT CSARVNEKLFF